This TCR beta chain appears in the sequencing data of a study of T cell repertoires in cytomegalovirus infection. Across the study: From public TCR beta signatures came an indication of both CMV infection and matching HLA type. Study-level findings and limits: Based on cumulative public TCR beta family frequency, carriers of CMV plus the relevant HLA were identified. There were HLA-C-restricted CMV-specific TCR beta clonotypes dominating the ex vivo response.

TCRdb reprocessed the reads via MiXCR and lists one record per CDR3 protein. Of around 250,000 distinct CDR3 sequences detected, about a sixth appear once; the ten largest clones hold less than 60%. As to this clonotype: Its matching antigen is unknown.

Per the germline V gene, CDR1 is DFQATT and CDR2 is SNEGSKA (reference sequence). CDR3 size: 14 residues. Trimming took off 0 bases at V and 7 bases at J, with 13 bases between the two ends. This clonotype originated in a human donor in good health (CMV status not recorded). Some clones in this sample may be carry-over from other donors' samples. Sequencing was done on a sample of CD8+ T cells from PBMCs. The chain recombines TRBV20-1 with TRBJ2-1; TRBD2 might be the D (7 bases). DNA for the CDR3: TGCAGTGCTAGAGATTGGACAGCGGGGAATGAGCAGTTCTTC. Translation gives CSARDWTAGNEQFF.